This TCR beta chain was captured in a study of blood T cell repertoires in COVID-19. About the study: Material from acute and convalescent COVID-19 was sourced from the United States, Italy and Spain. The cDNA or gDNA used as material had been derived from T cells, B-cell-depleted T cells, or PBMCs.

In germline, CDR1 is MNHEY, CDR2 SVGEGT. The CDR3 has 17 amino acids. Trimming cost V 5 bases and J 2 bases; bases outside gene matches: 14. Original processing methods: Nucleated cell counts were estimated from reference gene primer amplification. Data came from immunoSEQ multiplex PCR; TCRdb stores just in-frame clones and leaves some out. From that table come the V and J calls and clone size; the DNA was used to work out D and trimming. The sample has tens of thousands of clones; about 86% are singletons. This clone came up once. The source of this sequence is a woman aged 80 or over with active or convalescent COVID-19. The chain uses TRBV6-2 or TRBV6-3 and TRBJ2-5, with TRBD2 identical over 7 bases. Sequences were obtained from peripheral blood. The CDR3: CASSPNGLGGEQETQYF. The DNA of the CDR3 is TGTGCCAGCAGTCCAAATGGACTAGGAGGGGAACAAGAGACCCAGTACTTC.